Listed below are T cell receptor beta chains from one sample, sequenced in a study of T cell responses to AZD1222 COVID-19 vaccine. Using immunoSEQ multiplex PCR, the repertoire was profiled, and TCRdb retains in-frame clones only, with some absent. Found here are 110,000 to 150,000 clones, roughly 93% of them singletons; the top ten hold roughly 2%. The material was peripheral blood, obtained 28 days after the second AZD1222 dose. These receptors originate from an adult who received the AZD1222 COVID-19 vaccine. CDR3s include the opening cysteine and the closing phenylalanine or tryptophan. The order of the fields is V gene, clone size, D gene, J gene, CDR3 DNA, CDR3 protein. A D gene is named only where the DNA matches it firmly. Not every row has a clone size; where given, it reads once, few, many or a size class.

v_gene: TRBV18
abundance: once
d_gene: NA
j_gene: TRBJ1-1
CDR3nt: TGTGCCAGCTCACCACCGTGGCAGGTACCGAACACTGAAGCTTTCTTT
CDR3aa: CASSPPWQVPNTEAFF

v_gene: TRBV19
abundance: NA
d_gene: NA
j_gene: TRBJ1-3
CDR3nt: TGTGCCAGTAGCCCGTTTGGGCTTAAGGAGGGAAACACCATATATTTT
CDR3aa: CASSPFGLKEGNTIYF

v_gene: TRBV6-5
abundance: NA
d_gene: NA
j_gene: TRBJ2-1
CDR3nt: TGTGCCAGCAGTCGGGCCTCGTCGTCCTACAATGAGCAGTTCTTC
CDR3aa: CASSRASSSYNEQFF

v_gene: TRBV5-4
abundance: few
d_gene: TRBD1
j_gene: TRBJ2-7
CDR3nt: TGTGCCAGCAGCTTGGGCGGACAGGGAACCTACGAGCAGTACTTC
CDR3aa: CASSLGGQGTYEQYF

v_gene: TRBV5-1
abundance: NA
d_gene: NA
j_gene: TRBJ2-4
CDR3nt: TGCGCCAGCAGCTTCCGCACCGCAATGGAGAACATTCAGTACTTC
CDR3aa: CASSFRTAMENIQYF

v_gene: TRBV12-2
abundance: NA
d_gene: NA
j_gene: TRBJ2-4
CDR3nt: TGTGCAAGTCGCTTATCCCACACCGGGCTCAAAAACATTCAGTACTTC
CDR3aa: CASRLSHTGLKNIQYF

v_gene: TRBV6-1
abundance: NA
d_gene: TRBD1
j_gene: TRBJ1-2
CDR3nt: TGTGCCAGCAGACTGGACAGGGGGCTTACCTTC
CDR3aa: CASRLDRGLTF

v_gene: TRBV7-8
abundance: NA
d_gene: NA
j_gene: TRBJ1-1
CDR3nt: TGTGCCAGCAGCTTAGAAGGGGTAAGGGGAGGTGCTTTCTTT
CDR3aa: CASSLEGVRGGAFF

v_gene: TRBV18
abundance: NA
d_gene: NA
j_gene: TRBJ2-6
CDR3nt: TGTGCCAGCTCACCTAGGGGTTCAGGGGCTCAGATTCTCTCTGGGGCCAACGTCCTGACTTTC
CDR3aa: CASSPRGSGAQILSGANVLTF

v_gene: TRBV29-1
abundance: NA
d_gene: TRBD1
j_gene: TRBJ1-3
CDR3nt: TGCAGCGTTGAGGACAGGGGGCGAACTGGAAACACCATATATTTT
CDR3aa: CSVEDRGRTGNTIYF

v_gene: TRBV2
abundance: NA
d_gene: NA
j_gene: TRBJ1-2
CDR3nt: TGTGCCAGCACGGCCCCGGAGGCTAACTATGGCTACACCTTC
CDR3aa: CASTAPEANYGYTF

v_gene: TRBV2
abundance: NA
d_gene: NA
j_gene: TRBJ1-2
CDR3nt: TGTGCCAGCAGCCGCGGGGACGGCTACACCTTC
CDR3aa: CASSRGDGYTF

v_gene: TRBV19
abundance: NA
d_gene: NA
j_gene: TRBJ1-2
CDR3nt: TGTGCCAGTAGTATAGATAATCGGGGCTACACCTTC
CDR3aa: CASSIDNRGYTF

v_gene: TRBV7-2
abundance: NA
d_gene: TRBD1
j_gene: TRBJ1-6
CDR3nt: TGTGCCAGCAGGTGGACAGGCCATAATTCACCCCTCCACTTT
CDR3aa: CASRWTGHNSPLHF

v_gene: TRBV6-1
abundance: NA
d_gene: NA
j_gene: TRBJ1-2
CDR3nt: TGTGCCAGCAGTGAAGAGAAAGCTAACTATGGCTACACCTTC
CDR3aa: CASSEEKANYGYTF

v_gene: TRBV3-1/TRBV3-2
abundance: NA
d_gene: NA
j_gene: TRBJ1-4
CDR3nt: TGTGCCAGCAGCCAAACCAATACAGGGACTTATAATGAAAAACTGTTTTTT
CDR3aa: CASSQTNTGTYNEKLFF

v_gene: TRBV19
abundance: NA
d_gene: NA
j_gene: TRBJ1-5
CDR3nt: TGTGCCAGTAGTAATCCGGGGGGTGGCAATCAGCCCCAGCATTTT
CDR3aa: CASSNPGGGNQPQHF

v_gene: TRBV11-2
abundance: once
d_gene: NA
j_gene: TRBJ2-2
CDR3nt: TGTGCCAGCAGGGACACGGGCGGGGAGCTGTTTTTT
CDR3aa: CASRDTGGELFF

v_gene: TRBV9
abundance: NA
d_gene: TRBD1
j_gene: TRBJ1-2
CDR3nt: TGTGCCAGCAGACAGGGGGGGAACTATGGCTACACCTTC
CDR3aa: CASRQGGNYGYTF

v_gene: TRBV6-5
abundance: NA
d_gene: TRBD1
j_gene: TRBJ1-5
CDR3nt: TGTGCCAGCAGACAACCTGGGACAGAAAGCCAGCCCCAGCATTTT
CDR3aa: CASRQPGTESQPQHF

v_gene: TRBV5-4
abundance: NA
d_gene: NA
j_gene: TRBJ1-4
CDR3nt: TGTGCCAGCAGCTGGGGGGATGAAAAACTGTTTTTT
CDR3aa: CASSWGDEKLFF

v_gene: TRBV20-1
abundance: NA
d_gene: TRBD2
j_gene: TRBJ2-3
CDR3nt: TGCAGTGCTAGTAAGGGACTACTCACAGATACGCAGTATTTT
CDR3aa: CSASKGLLTDTQYF

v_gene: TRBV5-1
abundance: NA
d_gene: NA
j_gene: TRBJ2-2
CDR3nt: TGCGCCAGCAGCTTGCCCGGGGAGCTGTTTTTT
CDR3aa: CASSLPGELFF

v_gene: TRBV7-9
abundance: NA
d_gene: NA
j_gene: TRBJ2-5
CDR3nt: TGTGCCAGCAGCTTAGTGGAGGGGGGAGAGACCCAGTACTTC
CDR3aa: CASSLVEGGETQYF

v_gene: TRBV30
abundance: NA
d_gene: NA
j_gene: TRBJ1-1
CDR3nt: TGTGCCTGGAGTGTGTGGGGGCGAGAAGCTTTCTTT
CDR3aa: CAWSVWGREAFF

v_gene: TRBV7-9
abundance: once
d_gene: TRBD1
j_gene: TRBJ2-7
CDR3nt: TGTGCCAGCAGCTCCAGTGGACAGGTGAAGCCCTACGAGCAGTACTTC
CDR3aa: CASSSSGQVKPYEQYF

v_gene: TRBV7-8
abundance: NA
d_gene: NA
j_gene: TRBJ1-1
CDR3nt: TGTGCCAGCAGCTTAGCGGGTGTCTCCGGGACAAAAGCTTTCTTT
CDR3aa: CASSLAGVSGTKAFF

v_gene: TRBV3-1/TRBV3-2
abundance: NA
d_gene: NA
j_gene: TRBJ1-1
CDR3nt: TGTGCCAGCAGCCAAAAGAGGAGTATATGGGGCGCTGAAGCTTTCTTT
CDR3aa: CASSQKRSIWGAEAFF

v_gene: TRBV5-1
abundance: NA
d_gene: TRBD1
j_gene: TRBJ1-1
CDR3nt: TGCGCCAGCAGCGAACTACAGGGGTACACTGAAGCTTTCTTT
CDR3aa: CASSELQGYTEAFF

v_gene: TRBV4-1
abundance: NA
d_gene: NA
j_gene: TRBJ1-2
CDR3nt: TGCGCCAGCAGCCTCCCAAGGGACGGGGATAACTATGGCTACACCTTC
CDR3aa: CASSLPRDGDNYGYTF

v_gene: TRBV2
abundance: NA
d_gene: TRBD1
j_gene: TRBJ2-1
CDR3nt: TGTGCCAGCAGTGAAGAACAGGGGGCGGTGAATGAGCAGTTCTTC
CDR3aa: CASSEEQGAVNEQFF

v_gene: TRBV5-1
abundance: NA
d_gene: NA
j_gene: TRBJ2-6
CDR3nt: TGCGCCAGCAGTACCGCCTCTGGGGCCAACGTCCTGACTTTC
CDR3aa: CASSTASGANVLTF

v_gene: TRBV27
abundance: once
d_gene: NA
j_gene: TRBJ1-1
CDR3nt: TGTGCCAGCAGCCTACTCAACTCCGCGGGGGGAGCTTTCTTT
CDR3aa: CASSLLNSAGGAFF

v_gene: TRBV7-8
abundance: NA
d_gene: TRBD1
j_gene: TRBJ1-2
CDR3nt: TGTGCCAGCAGCTTAGGACAGGGTAGGCTCCCCGCCTACACCTTC
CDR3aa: CASSLGQGRLPAYTF

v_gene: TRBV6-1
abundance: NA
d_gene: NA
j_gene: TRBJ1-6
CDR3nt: TGTGCCAGCAGTGAAGCGAGCAGGACTTACTATAATTCACCCCTCCACTTT
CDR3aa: CASSEASRTYYNSPLHF

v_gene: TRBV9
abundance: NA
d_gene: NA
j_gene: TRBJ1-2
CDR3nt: TGTGCCAGCAGCCTACTAGCGGCCCTTAACTATGGCTACACCTTC
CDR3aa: CASSLLAALNYGYTF

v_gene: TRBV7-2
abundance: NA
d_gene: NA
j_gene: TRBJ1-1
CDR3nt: TGTGCCAGCACCCTCACCCAGACCACTGAAGCTTTCTTT
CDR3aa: CASTLTQTTEAFF